This T cell receptor beta chain came from a study of blood T cell repertoires in COVID-19. Looking at the study overall: Acute and convalescent COVID-19 samples came from the United States, Italy and Spain.

The Seattle patients, enrolled during active infection, were followed longitudinally. Assay: immunoSEQ multiplex PCR; the TCRdb copy retains only in-frame clones and omits some. The sample yields approximately 270,000 clones, about 91% seen once. Per germline, CDR1 LGHDT and CDR2 YNNKEL (reference sequence). Trimming stripped 5 bases from V and 8 bases from J, with 13 bases between. CDR3 size: 13 residues. The rearrangement joins TRBV3-1 (or the pseudogene TRBV3-2) to TRBJ2-4; the D gene is possibly TRBD2 (6 bases). The sequenced sample consisted of peripheral blood. The receptor comes from a woman in her 30s with COVID-19, enrolled during active disease. The CDR3 is CASSAGPGDIQYF. The CDR3 DNA reads TGTGCCAGCAGCGCGGGACCTGGGGACATTCAGTACTTC.